These T cell receptor beta chains were read from a single sample in a study of T cells after yellow fever vaccination. MiXCR, run by TCRdb on the 5' RACE reads, gives a single entry per CDR3 protein. In the table there are about 310,000 distinct CDR3 sequences, around 3.6% of which are singletons. The starting material was PBMCs, obtained on the day of the yellow fever booster vaccination. These receptors came from a man aged 18 to 29 who received the YFV17D yellow fever vaccine. Both conserved end residues are part of each CDR3. The D gene is left open where the match is weak. Some rows mark clone size as missing; the rest say once, few, many or name a class of expanded clone.

abundance: few; d_gene: TRBD2; v_gene: TRBV10-3; len: 13; j_gene: TRBJ2-7; CDR3aa: CAISEGTTYEQYF; CDR3nt: TGTGCCATCAGTGAGGGGACTACCTACGAGCAGTACTTC
abundance: many; d_gene: TRBD1; v_gene: TRBV5-1; len: 18; j_gene: TRBJ1-1; CDR3aa: CASTLQPRDRGLNTEAFF; CDR3nt: TGCGCCAGCACACTACAGCCCCGGGACAGGGGGCTGAACACTGAAGCTTTCTTT
abundance: few; d_gene: -; v_gene: TRBV20-1; len: 15; j_gene: TRBJ2-4; CDR3aa: CSARDLRVAKNIQYF; CDR3nt: TGCAGTGCTAGAGATCTGAGGGTCGCCAAAAACATTCAGTACTTC
abundance: many; d_gene: -; v_gene: TRBV6-2/TRBV6-3; len: 10; j_gene: TRBJ2-3; CDR3aa: CATSWETQYF; CDR3nt: TGTGCCACCTCTTGGGAGACGCAGTATTTT
abundance: -; d_gene: -; v_gene: TRBV5-4; len: 14; j_gene: TRBJ1-2; CDR3aa: CASSLRGSNYGYTF; CDR3nt: TGTGCCAGCAGCTTGCGGGGGTCTAACTATGGCTACACCTTC
abundance: many; d_gene: TRBD2; v_gene: TRBV6-5; len: 13; j_gene: TRBJ2-5; CDR3aa: CASSYPGGETQYF; CDR3nt: TGTGCCAGCAGCTACCCCGGGGGGGAGACCCAGTACTTC
abundance: many; d_gene: TRBD1; v_gene: TRBV19; len: 16; j_gene: TRBJ2-7; CDR3aa: CASSTEPGQGSYEQYF; CDR3nt: TGTGCCAGTAGTACCGAACCGGGACAGGGGTCCTACGAGCAGTACTTC
abundance: -; d_gene: TRBD1; v_gene: TRBV19; len: 14; j_gene: TRBJ2-1; CDR3aa: CASSRDRGLIEQFF; CDR3nt: TGTGCCAGTAGCAGGGACAGGGGGTTGATTGAGCAGTTCTTC
abundance: many; d_gene: -; v_gene: TRBV6-5; len: 15; j_gene: TRBJ1-3; CDR3aa: CASSYGGSPGNTIYF; CDR3nt: TGTGCCAGCAGTTATGGGGGGTCTCCTGGAAACACCATATATTTT
abundance: many; d_gene: -; v_gene: TRBV5-1; len: 12; j_gene: TRBJ1-4; CDR3aa: CASSLAGEKLFF; CDR3nt: TGCGCCAGCAGCTTGGCGGGCGAAAAACTGTTTTTT
abundance: few; d_gene: -; v_gene: TRBV19; len: 13; j_gene: TRBJ1-3; CDR3aa: CASQVSSGNTIYF; CDR3nt: TGTGCCAGCCAGGTGTCCTCTGGAAACACCATATATTTT
abundance: few; d_gene: TRBD1; v_gene: TRBV5-8; len: 15; j_gene: TRBJ1-2; CDR3aa: CASSATGQGVKGYTF; CDR3nt: TGTGCCAGCAGCGCCACGGGACAGGGGGTAAAGGGCTACACCTTC
abundance: few; d_gene: -; v_gene: TRBV24-1; len: 12; j_gene: TRBJ2-1; CDR3aa: CATSDQPDEQFF; CDR3nt: TGTGCCACCAGTGACCAGCCAGATGAGCAGTTCTTC
abundance: few; d_gene: -; v_gene: TRBV3-1; len: 14; j_gene: TRBJ2-5; CDR3aa: CASSQGSSVETQYF; CDR3nt: TGTGCCAGCAGCCAAGGCTCTAGTGTCGAGACCCAGTACTTC
abundance: many; d_gene: -; v_gene: TRBV7-8; len: 14; j_gene: TRBJ2-1; CDR3aa: CASSLLPAGNEQFF; CDR3nt: TGTGCCAGCAGCCTACTCCCGGCGGGCAATGAGCAGTTCTTC
abundance: -; d_gene: -; v_gene: TRBV7-3; len: 15; j_gene: TRBJ1-1; CDR3aa: CASSSMGGGVTEAFF; CDR3nt: TGTGCCAGCAGCTCCATGGGGGGAGGGGTCACTGAAGCTTTCTTT
abundance: many; d_gene: -; v_gene: TRBV4-3; len: 14; j_gene: TRBJ2-1; CDR3aa: CASSQDNKYNEQFF; CDR3nt: TGCGCCAGCAGCCAAGATAACAAATACAATGAGCAGTTCTTC
abundance: -; d_gene: -; v_gene: TRBV20-1; len: 15; j_gene: TRBJ1-1; CDR3aa: CSARAEQVILTEAFF; CDR3nt: TGCAGTGCTAGAGCCGAACAGGTTATCCTCACTGAAGCTTTCTTT
abundance: many; d_gene: TRBD1; v_gene: TRBV7-9; len: 15; j_gene: TRBJ1-1; CDR3aa: CASSLRGQGNTEAFF; CDR3nt: TGTGCCAGCAGCTTACGAGGACAGGGGAACACTGAAGCTTTCTTT
abundance: many; d_gene: -; v_gene: TRBV6-2/TRBV6-3; len: 14; j_gene: TRBJ2-3; CDR3aa: CASSPIDRTDTQYF; CDR3nt: TGTGCCAGCAGCCCAATCGACAGGACAGATACGCAGTATTTT
abundance: many; d_gene: -; v_gene: TRBV7-2; len: 11; j_gene: TRBJ1-4; CDR3aa: CASRLNEKLFF; CDR3nt: TGTGCCAGCAGACTTAATGAAAAACTGTTTTTT
abundance: -; d_gene: -; v_gene: TRBV29-1; len: 13; j_gene: TRBJ2-1; CDR3aa: CSVAAGNYNEQFF; CDR3nt: TGCAGCGTTGCGGCGGGTAACTACAATGAGCAGTTCTTC
abundance: few; d_gene: TRBD1; v_gene: TRBV7-2; len: 16; j_gene: TRBJ1-5; CDR3aa: CASSFGRGRRNQPQHF; CDR3nt: TGTGCCAGCAGCTTCGGCAGGGGGCGCCGGAATCAGCCCCAGCATTTT
abundance: few; d_gene: -; v_gene: TRBV4-3; len: 13; j_gene: TRBJ1-5; CDR3aa: CASSQDFNQPQHF; CDR3nt: TGCGCCAGCAGCCAGGACTTCAATCAGCCCCAGCATTTT
abundance: many; d_gene: -; v_gene: TRBV7-2; len: 15; j_gene: TRBJ1-6; CDR3aa: CASSQNPTGMSPLHF; CDR3nt: TGTGCCAGCAGCCAAAACCCGACCGGTATGAGCCCCCTCCACTTT
abundance: -; d_gene: -; v_gene: TRBV4-1; len: 16; j_gene: TRBJ1-2; CDR3aa: CASSRGPGSDGTGYTF; CDR3nt: TGCGCCAGCAGCCGAGGACCAGGAAGCGACGGGACCGGCTACACCTTC
abundance: many; d_gene: -; v_gene: TRBV29-1; len: 12; j_gene: TRBJ2-7; CDR3aa: CSVGYSSYEQYF; CDR3nt: TGCAGCGTTGGGTACAGCTCCTACGAGCAGTACTTC
abundance: few; d_gene: -; v_gene: TRBV20-1; len: 15; j_gene: TRBJ2-3; CDR3aa: CSARVWGRSTDTQYF; CDR3nt: TGCAGTGCTAGAGTCTGGGGACGGAGCACAGATACGCAGTATTTT
abundance: many; d_gene: -; v_gene: TRBV20-1; len: 16; j_gene: TRBJ2-1; CDR3aa: CSARDPRGGGYNEQFF; CDR3nt: TGCAGTGCTAGAGACCCCCGGGGTGGAGGTTACAATGAGCAGTTCTTC
abundance: many; d_gene: -; v_gene: TRBV7-2; len: 12; j_gene: TRBJ2-7; CDR3aa: CASSLMGGPAIF; CDR3nt: TGTGCCAGCAGCTTAATGGGGGGCCCCGCCATCTTC
abundance: few; d_gene: -; v_gene: TRBV7-9; len: 15; j_gene: TRBJ2-7; CDR3aa: CASSLQGAYTNEQYF; CDR3nt: TGTGCCAGCAGCTTACAGGGTGCCTACACGAACGAGCAGTACTTC
abundance: many; d_gene: -; v_gene: TRBV6-5; len: 14; j_gene: TRBJ1-3; CDR3aa: CASSPEYSGNTIYF; CDR3nt: TGTGCCAGCAGTCCTGAGTACTCTGGAAACACCATATATTTT
abundance: -; d_gene: -; v_gene: TRBV30; len: 13; j_gene: TRBJ2-3; CDR3aa: CAWSAGGRDTQYF; CDR3nt: TGTGCCTGGAGTGCCGGGGGTCGGGATACGCAGTATTTT
abundance: many; d_gene: -; v_gene: TRBV3-1; len: 13; j_gene: TRBJ2-5; CDR3aa: CASSQEIQETQYF; CDR3nt: TGTGCCAGCAGCCAGGAGATCCAAGAGACCCAGTACTTC
abundance: few; d_gene: TRBD2; v_gene: TRBV5-1; len: 15; j_gene: TRBJ2-5; CDR3aa: CASSFSGGAEETQYF; CDR3nt: TGCGCCAGCAGCTTCAGCGGGGGGGCCGAAGAGACCCAGTACTTC
abundance: -; d_gene: -; v_gene: TRBV12-3/TRBV12-4; len: 11; j_gene: TRBJ2-7; CDR3aa: CASSWDTRQYF; CDR3nt: TGTGCCAGCAGTTGGGACACGAGGCAGTACTTC
abundance: many; d_gene: TRBD1; v_gene: TRBV29-1; len: 15; j_gene: TRBJ1-2; CDR3aa: CSAPTVGDRASGYTF; CDR3nt: TGCAGCGCGCCCACGGTCGGGGACAGGGCATCTGGCTACACCTTC
abundance: -; d_gene: -; v_gene: TRBV4-1; len: 13; j_gene: TRBJ1-1; CDR3aa: CASSPSGRTEAFF; CDR3nt: TGCGCCAGCAGCCCTTCGGGGAGGACTGAAGCTTTCTTT
abundance: many; d_gene: TRBD1; v_gene: TRBV7-9; len: 14; j_gene: TRBJ2-3; CDR3aa: CASSPGTGADTQYF; CDR3nt: TGTGCCAGCAGCCCCGGGACAGGGGCAGATACGCAGTATTTT
abundance: many; d_gene: -; v_gene: TRBV4-3; len: 16; j_gene: TRBJ2-3; CDR3aa: CASSQDGGGGTDTQYF; CDR3nt: TGCGCCAGCAGCCAAGATGGCGGGGGCGGCACAGATACGCAGTATTTT
abundance: many; d_gene: TRBD2; v_gene: TRBV7-9; len: 15; j_gene: TRBJ2-5; CDR3aa: CASSLGTSGQETQYF; CDR3nt: TGTGCCAGCAGCTTAGGGACTAGCGGCCAAGAGACCCAGTACTTC